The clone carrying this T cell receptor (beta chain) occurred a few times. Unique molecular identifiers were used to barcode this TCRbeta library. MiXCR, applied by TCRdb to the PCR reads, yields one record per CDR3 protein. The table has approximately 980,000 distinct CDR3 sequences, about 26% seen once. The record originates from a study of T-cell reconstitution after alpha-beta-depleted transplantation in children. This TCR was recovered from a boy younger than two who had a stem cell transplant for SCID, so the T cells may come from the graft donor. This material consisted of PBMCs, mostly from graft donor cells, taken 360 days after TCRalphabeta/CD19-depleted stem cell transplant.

The chain's CDR3 is CASTFSFSGNTIYF. The CDR3 bases are TGTGCCAGCACCTTCAGTTTCTCTGGAAACACCATATATTTT. This chain links TRBV7-4 with TRBJ1-3; D is undetermined. Germline CDR1 reads SGHVT; CDR2 reads SQSDAQ. The CDR3 consists of 14 residues. V lost 7 bases and J lost 0, with 10 bases in between.